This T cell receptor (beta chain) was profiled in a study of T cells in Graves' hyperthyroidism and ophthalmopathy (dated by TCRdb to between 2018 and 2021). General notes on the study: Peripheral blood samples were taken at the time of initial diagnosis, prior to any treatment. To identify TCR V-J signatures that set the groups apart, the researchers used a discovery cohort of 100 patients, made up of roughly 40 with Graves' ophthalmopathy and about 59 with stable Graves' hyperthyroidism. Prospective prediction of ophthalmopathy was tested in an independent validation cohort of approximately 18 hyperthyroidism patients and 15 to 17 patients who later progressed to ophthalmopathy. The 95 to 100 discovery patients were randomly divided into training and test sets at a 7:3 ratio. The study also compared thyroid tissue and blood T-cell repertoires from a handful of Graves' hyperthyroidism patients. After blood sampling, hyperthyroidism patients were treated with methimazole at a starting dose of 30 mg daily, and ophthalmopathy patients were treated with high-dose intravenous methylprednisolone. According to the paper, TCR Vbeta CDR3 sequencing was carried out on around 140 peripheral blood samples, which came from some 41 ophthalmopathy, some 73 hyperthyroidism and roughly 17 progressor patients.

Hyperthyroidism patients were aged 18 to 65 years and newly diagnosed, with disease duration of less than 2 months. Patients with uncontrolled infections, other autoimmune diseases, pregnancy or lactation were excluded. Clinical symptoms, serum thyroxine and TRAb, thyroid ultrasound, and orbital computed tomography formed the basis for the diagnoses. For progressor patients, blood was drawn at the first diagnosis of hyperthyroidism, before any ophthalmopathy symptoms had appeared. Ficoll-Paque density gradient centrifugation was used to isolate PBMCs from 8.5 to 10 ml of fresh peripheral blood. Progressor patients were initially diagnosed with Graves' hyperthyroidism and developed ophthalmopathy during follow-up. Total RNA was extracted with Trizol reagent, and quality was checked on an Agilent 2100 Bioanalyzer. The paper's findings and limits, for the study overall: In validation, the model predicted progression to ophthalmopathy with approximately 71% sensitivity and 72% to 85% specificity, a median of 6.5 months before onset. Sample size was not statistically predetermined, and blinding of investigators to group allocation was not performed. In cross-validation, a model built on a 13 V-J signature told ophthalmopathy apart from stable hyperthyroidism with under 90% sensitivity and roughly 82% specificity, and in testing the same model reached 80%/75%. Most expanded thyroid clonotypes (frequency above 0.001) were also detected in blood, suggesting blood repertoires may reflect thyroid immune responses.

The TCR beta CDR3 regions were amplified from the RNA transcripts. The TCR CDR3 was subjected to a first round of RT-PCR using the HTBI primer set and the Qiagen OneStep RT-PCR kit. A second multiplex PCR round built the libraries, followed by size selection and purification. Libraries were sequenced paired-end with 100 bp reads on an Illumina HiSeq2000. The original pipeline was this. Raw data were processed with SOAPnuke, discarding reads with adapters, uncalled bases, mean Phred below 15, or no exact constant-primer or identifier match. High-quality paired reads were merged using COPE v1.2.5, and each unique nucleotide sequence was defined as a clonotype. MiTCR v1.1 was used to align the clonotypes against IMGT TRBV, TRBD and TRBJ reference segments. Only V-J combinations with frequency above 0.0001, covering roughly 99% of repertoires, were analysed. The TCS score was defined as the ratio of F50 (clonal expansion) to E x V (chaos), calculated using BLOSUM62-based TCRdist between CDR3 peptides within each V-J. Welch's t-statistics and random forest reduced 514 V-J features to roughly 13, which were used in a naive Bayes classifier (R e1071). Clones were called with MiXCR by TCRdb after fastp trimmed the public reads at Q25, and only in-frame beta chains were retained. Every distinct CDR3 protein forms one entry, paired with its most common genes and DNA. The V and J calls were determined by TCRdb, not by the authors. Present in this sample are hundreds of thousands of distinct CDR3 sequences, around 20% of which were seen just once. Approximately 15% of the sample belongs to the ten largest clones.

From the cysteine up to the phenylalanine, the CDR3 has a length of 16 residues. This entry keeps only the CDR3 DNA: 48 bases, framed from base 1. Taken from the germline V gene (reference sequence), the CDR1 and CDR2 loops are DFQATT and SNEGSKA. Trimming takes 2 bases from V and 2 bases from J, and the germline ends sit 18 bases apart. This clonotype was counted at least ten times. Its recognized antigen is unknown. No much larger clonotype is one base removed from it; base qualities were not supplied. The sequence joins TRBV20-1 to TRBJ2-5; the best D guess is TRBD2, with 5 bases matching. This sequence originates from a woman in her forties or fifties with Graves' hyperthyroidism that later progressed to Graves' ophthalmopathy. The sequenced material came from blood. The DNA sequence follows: TGCAGTGCTAGAAAGGAGGTGCGGGCGACACAAGAGACCCAGTACTTC. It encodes CSARKEVRATQETQYF.